This is a list of T cell receptor beta chains from one sample in a study of shared T cell receptors in the human thymus. Using immunoSEQ multiplex PCR, the repertoire was profiled, and TCRdb retains in-frame clones only, with some absent. The table has about 540,000 clones, around 78% seen once. The data were also submitted as part of a second study, on human thymus T cells.

Material: thymocytes. The receptors were gathered from a boy in the first two years of life with a congenital heart defect. CDR3s include the opening cysteine and the closing phenylalanine or tryptophan. The D gene is left open where the match is weak. Some rows have no size entry. The others give once, few or many, or a class for an expanded clone.

d_gene | j_gene | abundance | v_gene | CDR3aa | CDR3nt
TRBD2 | TRBJ2-3 | NA | TRBV7-3 | CASSPLAGPPTDTQYF | TGTGCCAGCAGCCCGTTAGCGGGACCTCCCACAGATACGCAGTATTTT
NA | TRBJ2-1 | NA | TRBV27 | CATSLGRYNEQFF | TGTGCCACCTCCCTGGGGCGGTACAATGAGCAGTTCTTC
TRBD1 | TRBJ2-1 | NA | TRBV4-1 | CASSHPGQMNNEQFF | TGCGCCAGCAGCCATCCGGGACAGATGAACAATGAGCAGTTCTTC
NA | TRBJ1-1 | once | TRBV7-2 | CASSPSRGRTEAFF | TGTGCCAGCAGCCCTAGTAGGGGGAGAACTGAAGCTTTCTTT
TRBD2 | TRBJ2-2 | NA | TRBV6-1 | CASSEDGTSGSCTGELFF | TGTGCCAGCAGTGAAGACGGAACTAGCGGGAGTTGTACCGGGGAGCTGTTTTTT
TRBD2 | TRBJ2-2 | once | TRBV5-1 | CASSLGLAGNTGELFF | TGCGCCAGCAGCTTGGGCCTAGCGGGGAACACCGGGGAGCTGTTTTTT
TRBD1 | TRBJ2-7 | NA | TRBV27 | CASSSTPGTDAYEQYF | TGTGCCAGCAGTTCGACCCCCGGGACAGATGCCTACGAGCAGTACTTC
TRBD2 | TRBJ2-7 | NA | TRBV13 | CASSETSGTYPYEQYF | TGTGCCAGCAGCGAAACTAGCGGGACCTACCCTTACGAGCAGTACTTC
TRBD1 | TRBJ1-1 | NA | TRBV6-1 | CASSARDRGLFTEAFF | TGTGCCAGCAGTGCCCGGGACAGGGGGCTTTTCACTGAAGCTTTCTTT
TRBD1 | TRBJ2-6 | NA | TRBV29-1 | CSVEDRTGGQWSGANVLTF | TGCAGCGTTGAAGATAGGACAGGGGGACAATGGTCTGGGGCCAACGTCCTGACTTTC
NA | TRBJ2-1 | NA | TRBV19 | CASSPGEGNEQFF | TGTGCCAGTAGCCCAGGGGAGGGCAATGAGCAGTTCTTC
TRBD2 | TRBJ2-3 | NA | TRBV5-4 | CASSLAAVAGDLSTDTQYF | TGTGCCAGCAGCTTGGCCGCGGTAGCGGGAGACCTAAGCACAGATACGCAGTATTTT
TRBD2 | TRBJ2-7 | once | TRBV7-9 | CASSLVGGSSSYEQYF | TGTGCCAGCAGCTTAGTGGGCGGGAGTAGCTCCTACGAGCAGTACTTC
NA | TRBJ2-1 | NA | TRBV28 | CASSLMGGATQQFF | TGTGCCAGCAGTTTAATGGGGGGGGCGACCCAGCAGTTCTTC
NA | TRBJ2-7 | few | TRBV6-5 | CASSYPKAGSYEQYF | TGTGCCAGCAGTTACCCTAAGGCGGGCTCCTACGAGCAGTACTTC
NA | TRBJ2-7 | NA | TRBV30 | CAWSARRRRGEQYF | TGTGCCTGGAGTGCGAGAAGGAGGAGGGGCGAGCAGTACTTC
TRBD1 | TRBJ1-2 | NA | TRBV29-1 | CSVGGTGKGGYTF | TGCAGCGTTGGGGGGACAGGGAAGGGTGGCTACACCTTC
TRBD2 | TRBJ2-7 | NA | TRBV7-2 | CASSSGQVGGGFAYEQYF | TGTGCCAGCAGCTCCGGCCAAGTGGGCGGGGGTTTTGCCTACGAGCAGTACTTC
NA | TRBJ1-1 | NA | TRBV14 | CASSPPGVTEAFF | TGTGCCAGCAGTCCCCCCGGGGTCACTGAAGCTTTCTTT
NA | TRBJ2-3 | NA | TRBV6-5 | CASRSLRWRRDTQYF | TGTGCCAGCAGATCCCTGCGCTGGCGGAGGGATACGCAGTATTTT
TRBD2 | TRBJ2-4 | NA | TRBV11-1 | CASSGMGGVQYF | TGTGCCAGCAGCGGGATGGGGGGGGTTCAGTACTTC
TRBD2 | TRBJ2-5 | NA | TRBV28 | CASSLWVGRVIQETQYF | TGTGCCAGCAGTTTATGGGTCGGGAGGGTAATCCAAGAGACCCAGTACTTC
NA | TRBJ2-1 | NA | TRBV9 | CASSARLRDEQFF | TGTGCCAGCAGCGCAAGACTCCGCGATGAGCAGTTCTTC
TRBD2 | TRBJ2-7 | NA | TRBV27 | CASSYRWGGPYEQYF | TGTGCCAGCAGTTATCGGTGGGGAGGGCCCTACGAGCAGTACTTC
NA | TRBJ2-1 | NA | TRBV27 | CASTEGIFHEQFF | TGTGCCAGCACCGAGGGCATCTTTCATGAGCAGTTCTTC
NA | TRBJ1-5 | NA | TRBV28 | CASTDSGGQPQHF | TGTGCCAGCACCGACTCGGGAGGACAGCCCCAGCATTTT
TRBD1 | TRBJ1-1 | NA | TRBV4-1 | CASSQAGQGDTEAFF | TGCGCCAGCAGCCAAGCAGGACAGGGGGACACTGAAGCTTTCTTT
NA | TRBJ2-7 | NA | TRBV2 | CASRMPALRGGYEQYF | TGTGCCAGCAGGATGCCGGCTTTGCGAGGGGGTTACGAGCAGTACTTC
TRBD1 | TRBJ2-7 | NA | TRBV30 | CAWSANRGGRTPNPLYEQYF | TGTGCCTGGAGTGCCAACAGGGGCGGAAGGACTCCCAACCCTCTCTACGAGCAGTACTTC
TRBD2 | TRBJ2-1 | NA | TRBV28 | CASSFRRGLAESSYNEQFF | TGTGCCAGCAGTTTCCGTCGTGGTCTAGCGGAGAGCTCCTACAATGAGCAGTTCTTC
NA | TRBJ2-7 | NA | TRBV5-4 | CASSRQESFPYEQYF | TGTGCCAGCAGCCGACAGGAATCCTTCCCCTACGAGCAGTACTTC
NA | TRBJ1-2 | few | TRBV14 | CASSQENQASYGYTF | TGTGCCAGCAGCCAAGAAAACCAGGCCTCCTATGGCTACACCTTC
TRBD2 | TRBJ2-5 | NA | TRBV28 | CASSFRTSGRTPETQYF | TGTGCCAGCAGTTTTAGGACTAGCGGGAGGACACCAGAGACCCAGTACTTC
TRBD2 | TRBJ2-7 | NA | TRBV5-6 | CASSWGAGVTYEQYF | TGTGCCAGCAGCTGGGGAGCGGGAGTGACCTACGAGCAGTACTTC